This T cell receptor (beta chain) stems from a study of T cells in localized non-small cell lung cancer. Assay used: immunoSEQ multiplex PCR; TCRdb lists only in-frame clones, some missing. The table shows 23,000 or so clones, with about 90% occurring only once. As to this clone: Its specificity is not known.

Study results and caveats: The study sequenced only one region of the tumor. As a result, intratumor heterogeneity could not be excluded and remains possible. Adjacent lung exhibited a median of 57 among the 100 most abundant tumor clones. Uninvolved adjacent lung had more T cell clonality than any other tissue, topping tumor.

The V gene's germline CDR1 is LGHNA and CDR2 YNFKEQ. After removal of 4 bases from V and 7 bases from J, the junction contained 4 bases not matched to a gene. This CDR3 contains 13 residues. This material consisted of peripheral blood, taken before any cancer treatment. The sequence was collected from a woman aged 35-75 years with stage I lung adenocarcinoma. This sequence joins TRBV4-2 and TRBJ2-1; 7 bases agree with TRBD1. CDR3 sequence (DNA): TGTGCCAGCAGCCTTGGGACAGAAAATGAGCAGTTCTTC. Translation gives CASSLGTENEQFF.